These 29 T cell receptor beta chains originate from one sample sequenced in a study of cytomegalovirus exposure and HLA in healthy donors. Primers for the PCR totalled 60 Vbeta and 13 Jbeta. Only in-frame clones appear in the TCRdb table, and some are missing; sequencing was by immunoSEQ multiplex PCR. The sample's table shows approximately 58,000 clones. The sequencing sample was made of PBMCs. These receptors all stem from a woman in her late teens or twenties in good health and CMV-seronegative.

The chain couples TRBV30 to TRBJ2-3, with TRBD2 identical over 8 bases. With V trimmed by 1 base and J by 0 bases, 6 bases remained unmatched. This CDR3 is 16 amino acids long. Germline assignment: CDR1 GTSNPN and CDR2 SVGIG (reference sequence). This CDR3 reads CAWSAGGRTSTDTQYF. The DNA of the CDR3 is TGTGCCTGGAGTGCGGGAGGGCGAACCAGCACAGATACGCAGTATTTT.

The rearrangement links TRBV30 to TRBJ1-1; 10 nucleotides align to TRBD1. Germline V gene data show CDR1 as GTSNPN and CDR2 as SVGIG (reference sequence). Trimming took 5 bases from V and 4 from J; bases not matched to a gene: 4. CDR3 length equals 13 residues. The CDR3 DNA reads TGTGCCTGGGGCCGGACAGGGGGCACTGAAGCTTTCTTT. The encoded protein is CAWGRTGGTEAFF. Variable domain in full (rest from reference TRBV30 and TRBJ1-1): SQTIHQWPATLVQPVGSPLSLECTVEGTSNPNLYWYRQAAGRGLQLLFYSVGIGQISSEVPQNLSASRPQDRQFILSSKKLLLSDSGFYLCAWGRTGGTEAFFGQGTRLTVV.

The chain recombines TRBV6-6 with TRBJ2-7; 10 nucleotides align to TRBD2. This CDR3 spans 14 amino acids. Trimming cost V 5 bases and J 6 bases; bases outside gene matches: 7. Germline V CDR1 and CDR2: MNHNY, SVGAGI (reference sequence). In nucleotides, the CDR3 is TGTGCCAGCAGTGGACTAGCGGAGACCTCCGAGCAGTACTTC. Translated, it gives CASSGLAETSEQYF.

The chain is built from TRBV29-1 and TRBJ2-7; D might be TRBD1 (5 bases). Looked up from germline, CDR1 is SQVTM and CDR2 is ANQGSEA. This CDR3 region has 13 residues. The ends were cut back, 5 bases at V and 0 bases at J, with 11 bases in the middle. In nucleotides, the CDR3 is TGCAGCGTTCAGGGTCTGCTCTCCTACGAGCAGTACTTC. Protein: CSVQGLLSYEQYF.

The gene calls are TRBV4-1 and TRBJ2-3; D is unresolved. Between the trimmed V and J ends, which lost 0 bases and 2 bases, there was a span of 12 bases. CDR1 is MGHRA, CDR2 YSYEKL, per germline. The CDR3 totals 16 residues. The DNA of the CDR3 is TGCGCCAGCAGCCAAGATAGTCTAGGCGTCACAGATACGCAGTATTTT. It yields the protein CASSQDSLGVTDTQYF.

The V and J genes are TRBV7-8 and TRBJ1-5, with unresolved D. This CDR3 contains 15 residues. Per the germline V gene, CDR1 is SGHVS and CDR2 is FQNEAQ. The V end was cut by 1 base, the J end by 0 bases, with 7 bases between. The CDR3: CASSLGSYSNQPQHF. CDR3 coding DNA: TGTGCCAGCAGCTTAGGCAGTTATAGCAATCAGCCCCAGCATTTT.

V gene TRBV11-3 combines with J gene TRBJ1-1, with TRBD1 matching over 11 bases. The CDR3 length is 13 residues. V was clipped by 5 bases and J by 5 bases; unmatched bases: 1. CDR1 and CDR2 (germline): SGHNT, YENEEA. As DNA, the CDR3 is TGTGCCAGCAGCCGGGACAGGGGGACTGAAGCTTTCTTT. It is translated as CASSRDRGTEAFF.

The chain uses TRBV6-1 and TRBJ1-1; D might be TRBD1 (6 bases). Looked up from germline, CDR1 is MNHNS and CDR2 is SASEGT. This CDR3 region has 18 residues. Trimming cost V 3 bases and J 6 bases, with 26 bases left between them. CDR3 nucleotide sequence: TGTGCCAGCAGTGAGTTCTTGGGGACACCAGGTATGAAAGCTGAAGCTTTCTTT. Residues: CASSEFLGTPGMKAEAFF.

The chain links TRBV5-1 to TRBJ1-1; possible D gene TRBD1, 6 bases. CDR1 and CDR2 (germline): SGHRS, YFSETQ. The germline V and J ends were trimmed by 2 bases and 0 bases, with 11 bases remaining between them. The CDR3 runs to 15 residues. The CDR3 here is CASSFDRNMNTEAFF. CDR3 coding DNA: TGCGCCAGCAGCTTCGACAGGAATATGAACACTGAAGCTTTCTTT.

The chain has TRBV27 and TRBJ1-1, with 8 nucleotides matching TRBD1. The CDR3 totals 16 residues. The V and J ends lost 10 bases and 4 bases, in that order; junction bases with no gene match: 17. Germline V gene sequence: CDR1 MNHEY, CDR2 SMNVEV (reference sequence). The CDR3, as DNA: TGTGCCAACCCCCGGGCAGACAGGGGAGGTGGCACTGAAGCTTTCTTT. It translates to CANPRADRGGGTEAFF.

The J gene is TRBJ2-2, the V gene TRBV19; D possibly corresponds to TRBD1 (6 bases). The germline V gene encodes CDR1 LNHDA and CDR2 SQIVND (reference sequence). The CDR3 extends over 15 amino acids. V was cut by 3 bases and J by 6 bases, with 14 bases left in between. The CDR3 DNA reads as TGTGCCAGTAGTATCGGGCAGGGGATGTCCGGGGAGCTGTTTTTT. The encoded protein is CASSIGQGMSGELFF.

This sequence joins TRBV7-3 and TRBJ2-7, with 7 bases that match TRBD1. CDR1 SGHTA and CDR2 FQGTGA come from the germline V gene. Unmatched junction bases numbered 5, after V lost 0 bases and J lost 3 bases. This CDR3 is built from 15 residues. Here the CDR3 DNA reads TGTGCCAGCAGCTTAACGGCGTCAGGGGGCTACGAGCAGTACTTC. Protein sequence: CASSLTASGGYEQYF.

The V call is TRBV6-1, the J call TRBJ1-1; D remains ambiguous. The CDR3 loop spans 12 amino acids. Germline V lookup: CDR1 MNHNS, CDR2 SASEGT. Trimming cost V 1 base and J 11 bases, with 11 bases left between them. CDR3 nucleotides: TGTGCCAGCAGTGAAGGGACTCAAGGGGCTTTCTTT. Its protein is CASSEGTQGAFF.

CDR3 nucleotides: TGTGCCAGCAGTGTCAGGGGTTCCACCTATGGCTACACCTTC. Translated: CASSVRGSTYGYTF. This chain links TRBV6-1 with TRBJ1-2; tentative D call: TRBD1 (6 bases). Germline V gene data show CDR1 as MNHNS and CDR2 as SASEGT. CDR3 size: 14 residues. The V and J ends lost 4 bases and 4 bases respectively, with 13 bases between them.

For the CDR3, the DNA is TGTGCCAGCAGTCGACTGCCCAACTATGGCTACACCTTC. Encoded protein: CASSRLPNYGYTF. The J gene is TRBJ1-2, the V gene TRBV6-5; D gene uncertain. This CDR3 region has 13 residues. V was shortened by 5 bases and J by 2 bases, with 9 bases between the two germline ends. The germline CDR1 and CDR2 sequences are MNHEY and SVGAGI.

The chain joins TRBV9 to TRBJ2-7; TRBD2 aligns across 12 bases. This CDR3 has 15 amino acids. The V and J ends lost 2 bases and 5 bases, in that order; junction bases with no gene match: 5. CDR1 and CDR2 from the germline V gene are SGDLS and YYNGEE. CDR3 loop: CASSVGLAGGDEQYF. CDR3 in DNA: TGTGCCAGCAGCGTGGGACTAGCGGGCGGGGACGAGCAGTACTTC.

The genes are TRBV28 and TRBJ1-2; D may be TRBD1 (5 bases). Germline V gene sequence: CDR1 MDHEN, CDR2 SYDVKM. Between the trimmed V and J ends, which lost 3 bases and 6 bases, there was a span of 14 bases. The length of the CDR3 is 14 residues. CDR3 nucleotide sequence: TGTGCCAGCAGTTTCCAGGGAAGAGGACATGGCTACACCTTC. Translation gives CASSFQGRGHGYTF.

V usage is TRBV9 and J usage is TRBJ2-7; 9 bases map to TRBD2. The CDR3 totals 20 residues. The V gene's germline CDR1 is SGDLS and CDR2 YYNGEE. Trimming cost V 0 bases and J 0 bases; bases outside gene matches: 16. The CDR3 loop reads CASSVGGWSSGGNSSYEQYF. For the CDR3, the DNA is TGTGCCAGCAGCGTAGGGGGATGGAGTAGCGGGGGTAACAGCTCCTACGAGCAGTACTTC.

This chain connects TRBV25-1 to TRBJ2-5; TRBD2 matches at 7 bases. Germline lookup yields CDR1 MGHDK and CDR2 SYGVNS. V gave up 8 bases and J gave up 7 bases; unmatched junction bases: 13. This CDR3 comprises 14 residues. The CDR3 coding sequence is TGTGCCAGCGGATCCGGGAGGAGAAAGGGGACCCAGTACTTC. Residues: CASGSGRRKGTQYF.

The chain carries TRBV14 and TRBJ2-7; 7 nucleotides align to TRBD1. This CDR3 has 17 residues. Germline values: CDR1 SGHDN, CDR2 FVKESK. The V and J ends lost 2 bases and 0 bases, in that order; junction bases with no gene match: 10. CDR3 amino acids: CASSQIVGTASSYEQYF. The CDR3 DNA reads as TGTGCCAGCAGCCAAATCGTAGGGACAGCTAGCTCCTACGAGCAGTACTTC. The full variable domain, with the rest looked up from reference TRBV14 and TRBJ2-7, is EAGVTQFPSHSVIEKGQTVTLRCDPISGHDNLYWYRRVMGKEIKFLLHFVKESKQDESGMPNNRFLAERTGGTYSTLKVQPAELEDSGVYFCASSQIVGTASSYEQYFGPGTRLTVT.

This chain joins TRBV29-1 and TRBJ1-2, with no clear D. The CDR3 loop spans 12 amino acids. V was shortened by 7 bases and J by 3 bases, with 12 bases between the two germline ends. Germline lookup yields CDR1 SQVTM and CDR2 ANQGSEA. The CDR3 reads CSALSYYYGYTF. DNA for the CDR3: TGCAGCGCCCTAAGCTATTACTATGGCTACACCTTC.

The chain has TRBV25-1 and TRBJ2-5; D is perhaps TRBD2 (5 bases). The DNA end is more similar to TRBJ2-7, so the J call may be wrong. This CDR3 is built from 14 residues. Germline CDR1 is MGHDK and CDR2 is SYGVNS. The CDR3 protein is CASSSTTLGDEQYF. The CDR3, as DNA: TGTGCCAGCAGCTCGACAACGCTGGGAGACGAGCAGTACTTC.

This chain links TRBV25-1 with TRBJ2-5; D is possibly TRBD1 (6 bases). This CDR3 has 14 amino acids. With 4 bases removed from V and 2 bases from J, the gap between germline ends came to 11 bases. From germline, CDR1 is MGHDK and CDR2 SYGVNS. The CDR3 reads CASSGPQGQETQYF. The CDR3 region has the DNA TGTGCCAGCAGTGGGCCACAGGGTCAAGAGACCCAGTACTTC.

The CDR3 nucleotides read TGTGCCAGCAGCCTGACCGGACAGTCGCTTAATCAGCCCCAGCATTTT. Its protein is CASSLTGQSLNQPQHF. V gene TRBV27 combines with J gene TRBJ1-5, with D perhaps TRBD1 (6 bases). Germline V lookup: CDR1 MNHEY, CDR2 SMNVEV (reference sequence). V dropped 6 bases and J dropped 4 bases, with 19 bases sitting between them. This CDR3 region has 16 residues.

The genes are TRBV27 and TRBJ2-7, with a tentative D call TRBD2 (6 bases). The V gene's germline CDR1 is MNHEY and CDR2 SMNVEV (reference sequence). The CDR3 extends over 15 amino acids. Deletions cut 2 bases from V and 6 bases from J, with 17 bases between. The CDR3 spells CASSLPAGGQGEQYF. CDR3 nucleotides: TGTGCCAGCAGTTTACCCGCTGGAGGGCAGGGCGAGCAGTACTTC.

The chain links TRBV29-1 to TRBJ1-1; TRBD1 agrees at 11 bases. The CDR3 runs 15 residues. CDR1 and CDR2 (germline): SQVTM, ANQGSEA. The V segment lost 3 bases and the J segment 4 bases; nucleotides outside the gene matches: 7. This CDR3 is CSVDYGQGAGTEAFF. CDR3 in DNA: TGCAGCGTTGATTACGGACAGGGGGCAGGCACTGAAGCTTTCTTT.

V usage is TRBV7-8 and J usage is TRBJ2-2; 9 bases align to TRBD2. Germline V CDR1 and CDR2: SGHVS, FQNEAQ. This CDR3 spans 16 amino acids. Trimming took 0 bases from V and 5 from J; bases not matched to a gene: 4. CDR3 region: CASSLAPSGMTGELFF. For the CDR3, the DNA is TGTGCCAGCAGCTTAGCCCCTAGCGGGATGACCGGGGAGCTGTTTTTT. Using reference TRBV7-8 and TRBJ2-2 for the parts outside the CDR3, the full variable domain is GAGVSQSPRYKVAKRGQDVALRCDPISGHVSLFWYQQALGQGPEFLTYFQNEAQLDKSGLPSDRFFAERPEGSVSTLKIQRTQQEDSAVYLCASSLAPSGMTGELFFGEGSRLTVL.

This rearrangement joins TRBV4-1 to TRBJ2-1, with 13 bases identical to TRBD2. V trimming: 3 bases; J trimming: 4 bases; junction bases outside the gene matches: 0. Germline V gene data show CDR1 as MGHRA and CDR2 as YSYEKL. This CDR3 spans 15 amino acids. This CDR3 reads CASSQGLAGYNEQFF. The CDR3 DNA reads as TGCGCCAGCAGCCAGGGACTAGCGGGATACAATGAGCAGTTCTTC.

The V call is TRBV29-1, the J call TRBJ1-1; TRBD1 agrees at 7 bases. Germline trimming cut 7 bases from V and 5 bases from J; bases unmatched to any gene: 7. Looked up from germline, CDR1 is SQVTM and CDR2 is ANQGSEA. The CDR3 is 12 amino acids. CDR3 protein: CSGNPGGTEAFF. CDR3 nucleotide sequence: TGCAGCGGGAACCCAGGGGGAACTGAAGCTTTCTTT.